A selection of T cell receptor beta chains follows, all from one sample in a study of Graves' ophthalmopathy and Graves' hyperthyroidism. TCRdb redid the calling of the multiplex PCR reads with MiXCR, one entry per CDR3 protein. Among 300,000 to 500,000 distinct CDR3 sequences, approximately 15% were seen once, and the ten largest hold 5.5% to 7%. The sequenced sample was peripheral blood. The receptors here all came from a woman younger than 35 with stable Graves' hyperthyroidism. Each CDR3 is given with its conserved first and last residue. The D gene is left open where the match is weak. The size entry is marked missing in some rows and otherwise reads once, few, many or a size class.

d_call clone_size j_call v_call cdr3_aa cdr3_nt
NA NA TRBJ1-5 TRBV12-3/TRBV12-4 CASRGDNSNQPQHF TGTGCCAGCCGAGGGGACAATAGCAATCAGCCCCAGCATTTT
TRBD1 many TRBJ1-1 TRBV2 CARGQLQGTEAFF TGTGCCAGGGGACAGCTCCAGGGCACTGAAGCTTTCTTT
NA many TRBJ1-1 TRBV29-1 CSVGWGNTEAFF TGCAGCGTTGGGTGGGGGAACACTGAAGCTTTCTTT
TRBD2 NA TRBJ2-2 TRBV3-1 CASSPSGGAAGELFF TGTGCCAGCAGCCCTAGCGGGGGGGCCGCCGGGGAGCTGTTTTTT
TRBD1 many TRBJ1-6 TRBV12-5 CASGLLQGASSPLHF TGTGCTAGTGGTTTGCTGCAGGGGGCTTCCTCACCCCTCCACTTT
NA many TRBJ1-1 TRBV12-3/TRBV12-4 CASSLSGEAFF TGTGCCAGCAGTTTAAGCGGGGAAGCTTTCTTT
NA many TRBJ1-6 TRBV6-2/TRBV6-3 CASRPPLSDSPLHF TGTGCCAGCAGGCCGCCACTTTCTGATTCACCCCTCCACTTT
TRBD1 many TRBJ1-1 TRBV7-9 CASSHNTGVGTEAFF TGTGCCAGCAGCCACAATACAGGGGTCGGGACTGAAGCTTTCTTT
NA many TRBJ1-1 TRBV12-3/TRBV12-4 CASSAEDSMDTEAFF TGTGCCAGCAGTGCCGAGGACAGCATGGACACTGAAGCTTTCTTT
NA few TRBJ1-1 TRBV6-1 CASRSRVNTEAFF TGTGCCAGCAGGTCGCGGGTTAACACTGAAGCTTTCTTT